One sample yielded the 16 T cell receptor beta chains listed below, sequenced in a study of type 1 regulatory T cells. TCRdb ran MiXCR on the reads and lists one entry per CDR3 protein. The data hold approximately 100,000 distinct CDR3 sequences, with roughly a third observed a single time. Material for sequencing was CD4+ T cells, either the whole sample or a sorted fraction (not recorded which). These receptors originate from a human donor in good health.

DNA for the CDR3: TGTGCCTGGAGGAATTCTAACTATGGCTACACCTTC. This sequence encodes CAWRNSNYGYTF. V gene TRBV30 combines with J gene TRBJ1-2; D is ambiguous. Trimming left V 3 bases short and J 0 bases short, with 5 bases between. CDR1 is GTSNPN, CDR2 SVGIG, per germline (reference sequence). The CDR3 is 12 residues long.

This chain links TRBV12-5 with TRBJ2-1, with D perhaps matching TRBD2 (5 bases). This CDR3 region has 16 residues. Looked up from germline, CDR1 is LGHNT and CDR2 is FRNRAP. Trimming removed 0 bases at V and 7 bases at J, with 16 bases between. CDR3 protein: CASGLVLGFLKNEQFF. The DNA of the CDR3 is TGTGCTAGTGGTTTGGTACTAGGGTTTTTAAAGAATGAGCAGTTCTTC.

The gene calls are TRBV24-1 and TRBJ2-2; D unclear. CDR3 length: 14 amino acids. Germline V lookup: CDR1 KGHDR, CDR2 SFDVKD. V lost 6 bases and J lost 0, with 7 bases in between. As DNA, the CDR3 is TGTGCCACCAGTCGGCAGACGAACACCGGGGAGCTGTTTTTT. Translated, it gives CATSRQTNTGELFF.

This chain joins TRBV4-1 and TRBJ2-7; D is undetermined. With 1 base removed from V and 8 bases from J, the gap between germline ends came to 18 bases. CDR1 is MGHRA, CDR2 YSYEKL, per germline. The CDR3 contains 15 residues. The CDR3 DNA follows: TGCGCCAGCAGCCAAGCCGAGCTCGAGATTTACAAGCAGTACTTC. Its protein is CASSQAELEIYKQYF.

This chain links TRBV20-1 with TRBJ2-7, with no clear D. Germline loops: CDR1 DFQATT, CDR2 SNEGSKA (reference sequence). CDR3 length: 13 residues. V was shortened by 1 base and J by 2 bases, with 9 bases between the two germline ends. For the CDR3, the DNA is TGCAGTGCTAGAGTTGGCCGGACCTACGAGCAGTACTTC. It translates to CSARVGRTYEQYF.

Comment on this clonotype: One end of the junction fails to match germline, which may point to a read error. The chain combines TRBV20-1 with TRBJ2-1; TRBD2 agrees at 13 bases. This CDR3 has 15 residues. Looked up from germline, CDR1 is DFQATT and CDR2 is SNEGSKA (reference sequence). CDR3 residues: CSAAGLAGSYSEQFF. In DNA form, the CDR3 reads TGCAGTGCCGCGGGACTAGCGGGGAGCTACAGTGAGCAGTTCTTC.

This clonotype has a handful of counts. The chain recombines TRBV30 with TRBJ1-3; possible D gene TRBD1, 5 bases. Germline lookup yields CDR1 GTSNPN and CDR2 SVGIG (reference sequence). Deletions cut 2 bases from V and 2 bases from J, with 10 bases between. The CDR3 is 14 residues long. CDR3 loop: CAWSLQEPGNTIYF. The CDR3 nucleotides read TGTGCCTGGAGTCTACAGGAACCTGGAAACACCATATATTTT.

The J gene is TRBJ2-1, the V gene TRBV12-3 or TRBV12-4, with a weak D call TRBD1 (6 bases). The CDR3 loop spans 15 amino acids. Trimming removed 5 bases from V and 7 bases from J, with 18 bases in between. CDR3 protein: CASSPSFGTPNEQFF. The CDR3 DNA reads TGTGCCAGCAGTCCCTCTTTTGGGACACCTAATGAGCAGTTCTTC.

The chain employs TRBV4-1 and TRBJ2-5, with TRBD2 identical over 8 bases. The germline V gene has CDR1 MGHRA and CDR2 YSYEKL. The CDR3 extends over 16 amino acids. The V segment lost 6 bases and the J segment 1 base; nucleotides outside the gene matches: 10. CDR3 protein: CASSLASAGGQETQYF. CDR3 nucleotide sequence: TGCGCCAGCAGTTTAGCTAGCGCGGGGGGCCAAGAGACCCAGTACTTC.

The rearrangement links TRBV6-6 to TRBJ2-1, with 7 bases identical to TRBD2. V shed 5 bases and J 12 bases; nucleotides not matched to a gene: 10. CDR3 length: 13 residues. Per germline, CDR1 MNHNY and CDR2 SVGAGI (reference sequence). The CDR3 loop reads CASSPLASGMQFF. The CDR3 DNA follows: TGTGCCAGCAGTCCCCTGGCCAGCGGGATGCAGTTCTTC.

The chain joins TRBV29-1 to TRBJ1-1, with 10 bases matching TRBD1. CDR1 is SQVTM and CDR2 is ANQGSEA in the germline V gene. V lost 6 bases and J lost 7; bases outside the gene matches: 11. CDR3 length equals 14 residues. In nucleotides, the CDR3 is TGCAGCGTGGGGACAGGGGCGATCCCGCTTGAAGCTTTCTTT. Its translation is CSVGTGAIPLEAFF.

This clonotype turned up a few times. The CDR3 DNA is TGTGCCAGCAGTTACACAGGGGGCTTTGAGCAGTTCTTC. Translation gives CASSYTGGFEQFF. The rearrangement uses TRBV7-6 and TRBJ2-1; 9 bases match TRBD1. The CDR3 spans 13 residues. In germline, CDR1 is SGHVS, CDR2 FNYEAQ. Trimming removed 6 bases from V and 9 bases from J; junction bases left unmatched: 6.

The CDR3 coding sequence is TGTGCCAGCAGTTCTCTACCCTTTGAGGGGGAGCAGTACTTC. Protein sequence: CASSSLPFEGEQYF. The J gene is TRBJ2-7, the V gene TRBV28, with D possibly being TRBD1 or TRBD2 (5 bases each). The CDR3 runs to 14 residues. Germline V CDR1 and CDR2: MDHEN, SYDVKM. V was pared by 4 bases and J by 7 bases, with 17 bases between.

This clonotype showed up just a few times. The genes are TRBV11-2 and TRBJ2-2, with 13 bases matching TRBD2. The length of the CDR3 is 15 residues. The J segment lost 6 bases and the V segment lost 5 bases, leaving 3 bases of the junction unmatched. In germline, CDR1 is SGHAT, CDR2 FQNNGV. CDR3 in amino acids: CASSRGLAGPGELFF. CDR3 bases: TGTGCCAGCAGCCGGGGACTAGCGGGACCCGGGGAGCTGTTTTTT. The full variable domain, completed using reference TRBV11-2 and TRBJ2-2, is EAGVAQSPRYKIIEKRQSVAFWCNPISGHATLYWYQQILGQGPKLLIQFQNNGVVDDSQLPKDRFSAERLKGVDSTLKIQPAKLEDSAVYLCASSRGLAGPGELFFGEGSRLTVL.

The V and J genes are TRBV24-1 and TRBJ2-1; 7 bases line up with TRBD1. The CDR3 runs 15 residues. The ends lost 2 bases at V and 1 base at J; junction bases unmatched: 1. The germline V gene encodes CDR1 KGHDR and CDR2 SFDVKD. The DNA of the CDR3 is TGTGCCACCAGTGATTGGGGACAGTCCTACAATGAGCAGTTCTTC. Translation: CATSDWGQSYNEQFF.

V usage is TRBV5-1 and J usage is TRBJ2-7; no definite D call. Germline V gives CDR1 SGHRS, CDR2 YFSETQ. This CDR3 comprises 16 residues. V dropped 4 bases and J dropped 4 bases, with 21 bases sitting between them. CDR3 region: CASSPYSLSPRYEQYF. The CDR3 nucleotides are TGCGCCAGCAGCCCCTATTCCCTGTCGCCGAGATACGAGCAGTACTTC.